This record covers a single T cell receptor beta chain. The target antigen is unknown. These data originate in a study of T cells expressing NK-cell markers. Findings and caveats of the study: Similarly, these clonotypes led the CD3+CD56-NKG2C+ fraction as well in a few donors. Expanded NKG2C+ T cell clones had unclear HCMV specificity.

TCRdb reworked the 5' RACE reads into one entry per CDR3 protein, no DNA. Its listing shows about 260,000 distinct CDR3 sequences. Germline V gene lookup returns CDR1 LNHDA and CDR2 SQIVND (reference sequence). The CDR3 contains 17 residues. V is TRBV19 and J is TRBJ2-3. The receptor was derived from a woman aged 18 to 75 in good health. The sample was blood T cells: a sorted CD56 or NKG2C T cell subset, CD4+ or CD8+ T cells, or bulk PBMC T cells (not recorded which). The CDR3 loop is CASSIVPAELNTDTQYF.